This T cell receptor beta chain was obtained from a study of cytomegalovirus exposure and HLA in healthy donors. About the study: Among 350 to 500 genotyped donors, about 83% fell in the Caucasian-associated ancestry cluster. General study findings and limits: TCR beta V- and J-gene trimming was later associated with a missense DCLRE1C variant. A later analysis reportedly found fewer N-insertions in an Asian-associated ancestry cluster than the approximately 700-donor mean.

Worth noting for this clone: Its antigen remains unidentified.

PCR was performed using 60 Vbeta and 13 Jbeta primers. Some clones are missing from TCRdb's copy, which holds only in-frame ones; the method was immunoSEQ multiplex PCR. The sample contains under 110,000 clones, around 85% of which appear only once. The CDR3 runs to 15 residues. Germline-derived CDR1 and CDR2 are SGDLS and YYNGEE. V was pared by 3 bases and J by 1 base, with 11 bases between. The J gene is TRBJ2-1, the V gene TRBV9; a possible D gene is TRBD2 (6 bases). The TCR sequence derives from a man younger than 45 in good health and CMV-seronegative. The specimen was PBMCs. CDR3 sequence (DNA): TGTGCCAGCAGCGCCCGACTAGTTTCCTACAATGAGCAGTTCTTC. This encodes CASSARLVSYNEQFF.